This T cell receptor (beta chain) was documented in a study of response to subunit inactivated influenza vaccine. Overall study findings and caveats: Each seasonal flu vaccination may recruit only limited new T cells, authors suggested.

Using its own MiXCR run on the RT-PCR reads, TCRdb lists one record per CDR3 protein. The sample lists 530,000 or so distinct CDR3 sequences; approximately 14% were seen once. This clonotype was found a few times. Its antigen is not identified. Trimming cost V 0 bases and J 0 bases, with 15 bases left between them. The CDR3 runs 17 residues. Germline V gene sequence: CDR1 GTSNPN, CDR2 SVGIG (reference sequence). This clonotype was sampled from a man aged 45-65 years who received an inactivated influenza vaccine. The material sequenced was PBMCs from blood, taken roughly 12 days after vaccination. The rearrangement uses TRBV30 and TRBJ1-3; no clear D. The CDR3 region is CAWSVLQSLASGNTIYF. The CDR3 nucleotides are TGTGCCTGGAGTGTACTCCAATCCTTGGCCTCTGGAAACACCATATATTTT.